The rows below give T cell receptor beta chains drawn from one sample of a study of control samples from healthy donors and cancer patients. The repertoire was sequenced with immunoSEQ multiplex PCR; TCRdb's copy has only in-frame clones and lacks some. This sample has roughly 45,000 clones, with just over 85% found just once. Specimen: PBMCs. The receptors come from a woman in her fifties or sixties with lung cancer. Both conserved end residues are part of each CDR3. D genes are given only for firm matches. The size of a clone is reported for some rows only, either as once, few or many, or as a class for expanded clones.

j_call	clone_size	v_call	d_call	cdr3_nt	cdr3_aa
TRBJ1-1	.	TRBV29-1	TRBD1	TGCAGCGTTGCGCCAGTGACAGGGGGCCGTAAGGGCGTGAACACTGAAGCTTTCTTT	CSVAPVTGGRKGVNTEAFF
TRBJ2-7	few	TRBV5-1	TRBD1	TGCGCCAGCAGCTCTGGACAGGGCGTGTCCTACGAGCAGTACTTC	CASSSGQGVSYEQYF
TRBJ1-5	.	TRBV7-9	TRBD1	TGTGCCAGCAGCCTACAGGGGGGATTTGACCAGCCCCAGCATTTT	CASSLQGGFDQPQHF
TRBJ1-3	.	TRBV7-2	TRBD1	TGTGCCAGCAGCCCAGGGGGCTCTGGAAACACCATATATTTT	CASSPGGSGNTIYF
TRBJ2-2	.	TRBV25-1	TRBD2	TGTGCCAGCAGTATAGCGGGGGGGCTGGACACCGGGGAGCTGTTTTTT	CASSIAGGLDTGELFF
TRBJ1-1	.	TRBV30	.	TGTGCCTGGAGAGGGAGCTTGAACACTGAAGCTTTCTTT	CAWRGSLNTEAFF
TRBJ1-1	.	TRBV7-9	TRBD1	TGTGCCAGCAGTCCCCCGACAGGGGAGGGTGAAGCTTTCTTT	CASSPPTGEGEAFF
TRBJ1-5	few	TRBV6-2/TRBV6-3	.	TGTGCCAGCACCCCTGACCTCAATCAGCCCCAGCATTTT	CASTPDLNQPQHF
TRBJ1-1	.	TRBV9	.	TGTGCCAGCAGCTTAAGACTGTCGAACACTGAAGCTTTCTTT	CASSLRLSNTEAFF
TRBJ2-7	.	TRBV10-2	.	TGCGCCAGCAGTGAGTATAGCGAAGACTACGAGCAGTACTTC	CASSEYSEDYEQYF
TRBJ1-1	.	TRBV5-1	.	TGCGCCAGCAGCTTGGACGTCGGCATGAACACTGAAGCTTTCTTT	CASSLDVGMNTEAFF
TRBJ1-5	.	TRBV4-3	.	TGCGCCAGCAGCCAAGATGGGGAGAATAGCAATCAGCCCCAGCATTTT	CASSQDGENSNQPQHF
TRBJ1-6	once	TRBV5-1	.	TGCGCCAGCAGCTTGGACAGGGTAATTAATTCACCCCTCCACTTT	CASSLDRVINSPLHF
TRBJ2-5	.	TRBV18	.	TGTGCCAGCTCACCACCGCTCCAAGAGACCCAGTACTTC	CASSPPLQETQYF
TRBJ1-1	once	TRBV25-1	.	TGTGCCAGCAGCGGCCTCCGGGGCGAAAACACTGAAGCTTTCTTT	CASSGLRGENTEAFF
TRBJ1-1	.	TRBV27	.	TGTGCCAGCAGTTCGGCAGGGACCCCGAACACTGAAGCTTTCTTT	CASSSAGTPNTEAFF
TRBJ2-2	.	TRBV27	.	TGTGCCAGCACGAAGAAAAACGGCGGGGAGCTGTTTTTT	CASTKKNGGELFF
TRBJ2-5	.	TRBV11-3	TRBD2	TGTGCCAGCAGCTTAGGAATCCGGAGCGGGGGGCGCCAAGAGACCCAGTACTTC	CASSLGIRSGGRQETQYF
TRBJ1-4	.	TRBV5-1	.	TGCGCCAGCAGTTCTACGTTCGCAACTAATGAAAAACTGTTTTTT	CASSSTFATNEKLFF
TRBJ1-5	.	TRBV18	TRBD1	TGTGCCAGCTCATCCGGCGGGACCGGGACAGTGGGACAGCCCCAGCATTTT	CASSSGGTGTVGQPQHF
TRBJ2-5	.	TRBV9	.	TGTGCCAGCAGCGTGGGTCCCGTGGGAGAGACCCAGTACTTC	CASSVGPVGETQYF
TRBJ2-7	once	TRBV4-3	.	TGCGCCAGCAGCCAAGCGCAAGGGGTAGGATCCCCTTTCTCCTACGAGCAGTACTTC	CASSQAQGVGSPFSYEQYF
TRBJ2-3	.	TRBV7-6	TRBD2	TGTGCCAGCAGCTTATCGCTGGGGGGGATCACAGATACGCAGTATTTT	CASSLSLGGITDTQYF
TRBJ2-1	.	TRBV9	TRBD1	TGTGCCAGCAGCCTGAGACAGGGGAGCTCCTACAATGAGCAGTTCTTC	CASSLRQGSSYNEQFF
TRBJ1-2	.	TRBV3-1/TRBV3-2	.	TGTGCCAGCAGCCAAGACCGACCGGGCTATGGCTACACCTTC	CASSQDRPGYGYTF
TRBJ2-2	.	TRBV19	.	TGTGCCAGCCCTAGCCAGGGCGGCACCGGGGAGCTGTTTTTT	CASPSQGGTGELFF
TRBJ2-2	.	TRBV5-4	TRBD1	TGTGCCAGCAGCTTTCGACAGGGGGCCCCCGGGGAGCTGTTTTTT	CASSFRQGAPGELFF
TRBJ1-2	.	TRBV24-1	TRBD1	TGTGCCACCAGTGATCCAGGACAGGGGAAAGGCTACACCTTC	CATSDPGQGKGYTF
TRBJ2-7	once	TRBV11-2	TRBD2	TGTGCCAGCAGCTTAAGGCTAGCGGGGGGGTCCTTTGGCTCCTACGAGCAGTACTTC	CASSLRLAGGSFGSYEQYF
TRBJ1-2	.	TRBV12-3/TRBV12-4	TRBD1	TGTGCCAGCAGTTTAAAGGGGGCGGGTGGCTACACCTTC	CASSLKGAGGYTF
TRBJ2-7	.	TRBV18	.	TGTGCCAGCTCACCAGGGTTAACGAACGAGCAGTACTTC	CASSPGLTNEQYF
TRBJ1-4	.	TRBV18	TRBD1	TGTGCCAGCTCACCTGGACAGGGGAAGAATGAAAAACTGTTTTTT	CASSPGQGKNEKLFF
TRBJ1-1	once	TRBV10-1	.	TGCGCCAGCGCCCCCCGAGGGTCTCCCACTGAAGCTTTCTTT	CASAPRGSPTEAFF
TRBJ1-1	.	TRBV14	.	TGTGCCAGCAGCCACGGACCCTCGCAATACACTGAAGCTTTCTTT	CASSHGPSQYTEAFF
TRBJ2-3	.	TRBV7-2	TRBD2	TGTGCCAGCAGCTTAGAGTGGATGACTAGCGATACGCAGTATTTT	CASSLEWMTSDTQYF